The 18 T cell receptor beta chains below were found in one sample sequenced in a study of blood T cell repertoires in COVID-19. This table comes from immunoSEQ multiplex PCR, and its TCRdb copy is limited to in-frame clones, with some not included. The sample yields about 440,000 clones, about 90% seen once. Material for sequencing was PBMCs or T cells enriched from blood (not recorded which). The source of these receptors is a man younger than 30 who had recovered from COVID-19.

This rearrangement joins TRBV24-1 to TRBJ2-7, with 11 bases lining up with TRBD2. CDR3 length: 19 amino acids. Looked up from germline, CDR1 is KGHDR and CDR2 is SFDVKD. V shed 9 bases, J shed 3 bases, and the junction held 21 bases outside the gene matches. The CDR3 DNA sequence: TGTGCCACCCCTACCATTGCAGGCGGACTAGCGGGCAATCTCTACGAGCAGTACTTC. Encoded protein: CATPTIAGGLAGNLYEQYF.

The rearrangement joins TRBV14 to TRBJ1-3; 9 bases agree with TRBD1. Germline V gives CDR1 SGHDN, CDR2 FVKESK. The CDR3 is 16 residues long. The J segment lost 4 bases and the V segment lost 4 bases, leaving 8 bases of the junction unmatched. CDR3 amino acids: CASSRGTGKSGNTIYF. DNA for the CDR3: TGTGCCAGCAGCCGCGGGACAGGGAAATCAGGAAACACCATATATTTT. Combining the CDR3 with reference TRBV14 and TRBJ1-3 gives the whole variable domain EAGVTQFPSHSVIEKGQTVTLRCDPISGHDNLYWYRRVMGKEIKFLLHFVKESKQDESGMPNNRFLAERTGGTYSTLKVQPAELEDSGVYFCASSRGTGKSGNTIYFGEGSWLTVV.

The J gene is TRBJ1-5, the V gene TRBV6-5; D remains unclear. The ends were cut back, 0 bases at V and 1 base at J, with 7 bases in the middle. Germline CDR1 reads MNHEY; CDR2 reads SVGAGI. The CDR3 spans 15 residues. In DNA, the CDR3 is TGTGCCAGCAGTTACTCGTCCCTGAGCAATCAGCCCCAGCATTTT. Its protein product is CASSYSSLSNQPQHF.

This chain uses TRBV5-6 with TRBJ1-4; no definite D call. The V gene lost 0 bases and the J gene lost 6 bases, with 9 bases spanning the gap. This CDR3 is built from 14 residues. Per germline, CDR1 SGHDT and CDR2 YYEEEE. Written as DNA, the CDR3 is TGTGCCAGCAGCTTGGACAGTAAGGATGAAAAACTGTTTTTT. It yields the protein CASSLDSKDEKLFF.

The chain combines TRBV28 with TRBJ1-2, with D possibly being TRBD1 (6 bases). CDR3 length: 15 residues. V was shortened by 8 bases and J by 4 bases, with 20 bases between the two germline ends. Germline V lookup: CDR1 MDHEN, CDR2 SYDVKM. CDR3: CASQKGGGRRYGYTF. As DNA, the CDR3 is TGTGCCAGCCAAAAGGGAGGGGGGCGTCGCTATGGCTACACCTTC.

This clone turned up a few times. The gene calls are TRBV3-1 (or the pseudogene TRBV3-2) and TRBJ1-1, with 7 bases lining up with TRBD1. With 6 bases clipped from V and 1 base from J, the junction kept 5 bases outside the gene matches. Germline V gene sequence: CDR1 LGHDT, CDR2 YNNKEL (reference sequence). The CDR3 extends over 14 amino acids. CDR3 nucleotide sequence: TGTGCCAGCAGACGACAGGGCCCGAACACTGAAGCTTTCTTT. Amino acids: CASRRQGPNTEAFF.

The gene calls are TRBV9 and TRBJ2-3, with D maybe TRBD2 (6 bases). Between the trimmed V and J ends, which lost 3 bases and 2 bases, there was a span of 19 bases. The germline gives CDR1 SGDLS, CDR2 YYNGEE. This CDR3 has 17 amino acids. This chain's CDR3 is CASSAGTSQIYTDTQYF. DNA of the CDR3: TGTGCCAGCAGCGCCGGGACTTCTCAGATCTACACAGATACGCAGTATTTT.

The chain recombines TRBV2 with TRBJ1-1; D perhaps matches TRBD1 (6 bases). The germline V gene has CDR1 SNHLY and CDR2 FYNNEI. The CDR3 runs to 16 residues. V was trimmed by 4 bases and J by 5 bases, leaving 20 bases between them. CDR3 in DNA: TGTGCCAGCAGTGGGGGAGGGGGGCCCTTGCGGACTGAAGCTTTCTTT. Translating it yields CASSGGGGPLRTEAFF.

This chain connects TRBV28 to TRBJ2-5, with D possibly matching TRBD2 (6 bases). Germline values: CDR1 MDHEN, CDR2 SYDVKM. The CDR3 consists of 13 residues. V was cut by 4 bases and J by 1 base, with 7 bases left in between. The CDR3 spells CASSSGLQETQYF. CDR3 nucleotides: TGTGCCAGCAGTTCGGGACTCCAAGAGACCCAGTACTTC.

The chain employs TRBV3-1 (or the pseudogene TRBV3-2) and TRBJ1-2; D remains unclear. The germline CDR1 and CDR2 sequences are LGHDT and YNNKEL (reference sequence). This CDR3 comprises 14 residues. V lost 0 bases and J 2 bases, leaving 7 bases between the germline ends. CDR3 loop: CASSQDSRNYGYTF. CDR3 DNA: TGTGCCAGCAGCCAAGATTCGAGGAACTATGGCTACACCTTC.

A few counts support this clone. The chain joins TRBV7-6 to TRBJ1-6, with 9 bases matching TRBD1. This CDR3 is built from 15 residues. Germline V CDR1 and CDR2: SGHVS, FNYEAQ. The V gene end was trimmed by 4 bases and the J gene end by 9 bases; junction bases not matched to a gene: 7. The CDR3 DNA sequence: TGTGCCAGCAGCTCGGGGACAGGGAGAGGTTCACCCCTCCACTTT. Translation gives CASSSGTGRGSPLHF. The whole variable domain, filled in from reference TRBV7-6 and TRBJ1-6, reads GAGVSQSPRYKVTKRGQDVALRCDPISGHVSLYWYRQALGQGPEFLTYFNYEAQQDKSGLPNDRFSAERPEGSISTLTIQRTEQRDSAMYRCASSSGTGRGSPLHFGNGTRLTVT.

The V and J genes are TRBV28 and TRBJ1-2, with D unclear. Trimming stripped 5 bases from V and 5 bases from J, with 12 bases between. The V gene's germline CDR1 is MDHEN and CDR2 SYDVKM. CDR3 length equals 13 residues. CDR3 bases: TGTGCCAGCAGTGTTCCGAGGCGGTATGGCTACACCTTC. Translation: CASSVPRRYGYTF.

The chain recombines TRBV11-3 with TRBJ2-2; 9 bases line up with TRBD2. In germline, CDR1 is SGHNT, CDR2 YENEEA. The CDR3 consists of 16 residues. Trimming cost V 5 bases and J 3 bases; bases outside gene matches: 7. For the CDR3, the DNA is TGTGCCAGCAGCCAACAGCGGGGGGTGGACACCGGGGAGCTGTTTTTT. Translation gives CASSQQRGVDTGELFF.

V usage is TRBV5-1 and J usage is TRBJ1-3, with 7 positions matching TRBD1. CDR3 length: 17 amino acids. J lost 0 bases, V lost 0 bases, and 6 bases had no gene match. Germline V CDR1 and CDR2: SGHRS, YFSETQ. In nucleotides, the CDR3 is TGCGCCAGCAGCTTGGTGCCAGGGACAGACTCTGGAAACACCATATATTTT. Its translation: CASSLVPGTDSGNTIYF.

The V and J genes are TRBV10-3 and TRBJ1-1; D remains ambiguous. V was pared by 3 bases and J by 7 bases, with 15 bases between. The germline V gene has CDR1 ENHRY and CDR2 SYGVKD. This CDR3 has 14 residues. This CDR3 is CAISDPMGSFEAFF. CDR3 nucleotide sequence: TGTGCCATCAGTGACCCGATGGGCAGCTTTGAAGCTTTCTTT.

This rearrangement joins TRBV5-4 to TRBJ2-1; the D gene is possibly TRBD1 (5 bases). V was pared by 2 bases and J by 6 bases, with 9 bases between. This CDR3 region has 13 residues. Germline lookup yields CDR1 SGHNT and CDR2 YYREEE (reference sequence). The DNA of the CDR3 is TGTGCCAGCAGCTTTAGTGGGGCCAATGAGCAGTTCTTC. It specifies CASSFSGANEQFF.

The chain employs TRBV30 and TRBJ2-7; D is unclear. CDR1 is GTSNPN, CDR2 SVGIG, per germline (reference sequence). V was trimmed by 1 base and J by 3 bases, leaving 4 bases between them. The CDR3 consists of 11 residues. The CDR3 coding sequence is TGTGCCTGGAGTGACGGCTACGAGCAGTACTTC. Translating gives CAWSDGYEQYF.

The chain employs TRBV10-1 and TRBJ2-2, with TRBD1 matching over 10 bases. Germline V gives CDR1 WNHNN, CDR2 SYGVQD (reference sequence). The CDR3 totals 15 residues. After removal of 5 bases from V and 7 bases from J, the junction contained 7 bases not matched to a gene. This CDR3 reads CASSRGQGVIGELFF. The CDR3 DNA reads as TGCGCCAGCAGTCGCGGACAGGGGGTCATCGGGGAGCTGTTTTTT.